This TCR beta chain was captured in a study of OX40 agonist ivuxolimab in advanced cancers. Overall study context: The mean age was approximately 56 years, ranging from 23 to 79, with about 87% of participants male.

Notes on the study in general: Some nonresponders also had low normalized T-cell clonal expansion.

TCRdb's copy holds only in-frame clones and misses some; the assay was immunoSEQ multiplex PCR. The sample has about 62,000 clones, 85% seen once. Concerning this clone: Its specificity is unknown.

V trimming: 3 bases; J trimming: 0 bases; junction bases outside the gene matches: 0. CDR3 size: 15 residues. Germline loops: CDR1 MDHEN, CDR2 SYDVKM. The specimen was CD4+ or CD8+ T cells sorted from blood, collected in a trial of the OX40 agonist ivuxolimab. This TCR was sampled from an adult with an advanced solid tumor such as melanoma, head and neck, liver or kidney cancer. J is TRBJ2-1 and V is TRBV28; 9 nucleotides line up with TRBD2. For the CDR3, the DNA is TGTGCCAGCAGTTTTAGCGGGAGCTCCTACAATGAGCAGTTCTTC. Its protein is CASSFSGSSYNEQFF. Using reference TRBV28 and TRBJ2-1 for the parts outside the CDR3, the full variable domain is DVKVTQSSRYLVKRTGEKVFLECVQDMDHENMFWYRQDPGLGLRLIYFSYDVKMKEKGDIPEGYSVSREKKERFSLILESASTNQTSMYLCASSFSGSSYNEQFFGPGTRLTVL.